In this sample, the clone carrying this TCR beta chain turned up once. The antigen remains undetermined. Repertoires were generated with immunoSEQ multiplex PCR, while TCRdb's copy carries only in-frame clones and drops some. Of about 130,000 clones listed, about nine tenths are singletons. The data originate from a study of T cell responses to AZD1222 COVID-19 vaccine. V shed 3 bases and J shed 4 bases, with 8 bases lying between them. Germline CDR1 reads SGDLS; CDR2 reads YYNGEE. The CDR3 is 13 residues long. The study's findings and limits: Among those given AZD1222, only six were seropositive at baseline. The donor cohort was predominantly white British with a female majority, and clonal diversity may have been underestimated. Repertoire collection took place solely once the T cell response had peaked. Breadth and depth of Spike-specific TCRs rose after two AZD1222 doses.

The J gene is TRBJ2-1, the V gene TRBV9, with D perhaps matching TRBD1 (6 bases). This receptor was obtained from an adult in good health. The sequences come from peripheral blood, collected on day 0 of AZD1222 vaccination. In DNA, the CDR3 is TGTGCCAGCAGCGCCCAGGGGTACAATGAGCAGTTCTTC. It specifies CASSAQGYNEQFF.